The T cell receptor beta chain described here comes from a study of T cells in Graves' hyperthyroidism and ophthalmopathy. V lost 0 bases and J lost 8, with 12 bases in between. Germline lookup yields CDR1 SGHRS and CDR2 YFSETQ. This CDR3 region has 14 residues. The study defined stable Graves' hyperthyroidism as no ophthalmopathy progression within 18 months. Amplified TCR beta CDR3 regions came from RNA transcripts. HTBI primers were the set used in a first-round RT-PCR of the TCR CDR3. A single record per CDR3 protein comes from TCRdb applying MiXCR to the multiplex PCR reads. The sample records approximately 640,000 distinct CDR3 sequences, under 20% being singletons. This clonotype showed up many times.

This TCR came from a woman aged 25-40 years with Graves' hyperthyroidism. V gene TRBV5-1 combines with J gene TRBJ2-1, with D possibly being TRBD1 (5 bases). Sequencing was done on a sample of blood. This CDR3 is CASSLDGHGDEQFF. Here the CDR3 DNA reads TGCGCCAGCAGCTTGGATGGACACGGCGATGAGCAGTTCTTC.